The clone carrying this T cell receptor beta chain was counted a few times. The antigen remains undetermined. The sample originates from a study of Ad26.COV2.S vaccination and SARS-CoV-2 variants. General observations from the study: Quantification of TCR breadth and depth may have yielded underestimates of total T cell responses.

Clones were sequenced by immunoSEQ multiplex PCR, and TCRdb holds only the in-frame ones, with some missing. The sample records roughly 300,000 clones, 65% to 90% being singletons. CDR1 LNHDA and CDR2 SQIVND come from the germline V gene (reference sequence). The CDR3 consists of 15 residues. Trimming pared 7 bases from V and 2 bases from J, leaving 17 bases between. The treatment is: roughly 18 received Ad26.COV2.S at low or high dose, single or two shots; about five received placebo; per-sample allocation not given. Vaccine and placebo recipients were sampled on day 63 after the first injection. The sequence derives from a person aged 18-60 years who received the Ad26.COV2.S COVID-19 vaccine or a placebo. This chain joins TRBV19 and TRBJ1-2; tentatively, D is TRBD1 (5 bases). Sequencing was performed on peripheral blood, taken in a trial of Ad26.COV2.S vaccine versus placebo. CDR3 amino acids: CASNPRRDSNYGYTF. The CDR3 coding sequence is TGTGCCAGTAACCCACGGCGGGACTCGAACTATGGCTACACCTTC.